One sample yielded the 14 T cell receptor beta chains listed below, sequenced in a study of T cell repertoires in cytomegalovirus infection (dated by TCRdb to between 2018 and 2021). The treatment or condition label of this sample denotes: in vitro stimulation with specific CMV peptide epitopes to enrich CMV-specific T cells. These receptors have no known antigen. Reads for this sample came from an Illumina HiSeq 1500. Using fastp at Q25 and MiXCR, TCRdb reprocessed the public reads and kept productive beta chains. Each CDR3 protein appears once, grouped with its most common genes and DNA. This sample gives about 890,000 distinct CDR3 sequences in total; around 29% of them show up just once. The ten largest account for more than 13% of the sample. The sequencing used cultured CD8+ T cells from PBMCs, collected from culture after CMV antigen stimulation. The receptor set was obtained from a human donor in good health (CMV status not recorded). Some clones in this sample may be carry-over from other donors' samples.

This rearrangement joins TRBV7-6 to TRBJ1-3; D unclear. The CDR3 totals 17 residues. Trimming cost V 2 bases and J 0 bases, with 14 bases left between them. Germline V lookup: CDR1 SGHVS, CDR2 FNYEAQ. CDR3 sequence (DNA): TGTGCCAGCAGCTTATATCGCCCTCTGAGCTCTGGAAACACCATATATTTT. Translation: CASSLYRPLSSGNTIYF.

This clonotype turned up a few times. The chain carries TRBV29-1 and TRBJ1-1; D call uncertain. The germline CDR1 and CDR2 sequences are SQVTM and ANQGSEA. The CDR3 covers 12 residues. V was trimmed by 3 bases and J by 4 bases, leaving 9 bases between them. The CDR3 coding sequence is TGCAGCGTTGAGGGCCGGGGCACTGAAGCTTTCTTT. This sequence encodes CSVEGRGTEAFF.

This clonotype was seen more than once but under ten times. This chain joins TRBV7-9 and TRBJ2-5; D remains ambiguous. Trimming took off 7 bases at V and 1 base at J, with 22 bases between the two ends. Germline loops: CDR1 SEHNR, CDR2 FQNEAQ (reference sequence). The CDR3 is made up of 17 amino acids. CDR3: CASNSLGSDASQETQYF. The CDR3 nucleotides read TGTGCCAGCAACAGCTTAGGATCCGACGCGAGCCAAGAGACCCAGTACTTC.

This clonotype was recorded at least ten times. This chain's CDR3 is CASSLGLAGGPDEQFF. CDR3 DNA sequence: TGTGCCAGCAGCTTGGGACTAGCGGGGGGTCCCGATGAGCAGTTCTTC. The J gene is TRBJ2-1, the V gene TRBV7-2; 15 nucleotides match TRBD2. From germline, CDR1 is SGHTA and CDR2 FQGNSA. Germline trimming cut 3 bases from V and 8 bases from J; bases unmatched to any gene: 5. This CDR3 has 16 residues.

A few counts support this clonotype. CDR3 bases: TGTGCCAGCAAACGTCGGGACGAGAATGAGCAGTTCTTC. Translated: CASKRRDENEQFF. This chain links TRBV2 with TRBJ2-1, with D perhaps matching TRBD1 or TRBD2 (5 bases each). This CDR3 region has 13 residues. The V gene's germline CDR1 is SNHLY and CDR2 FYNNEI. V lost 7 bases, J lost 7 bases, and 14 bases lay in between.

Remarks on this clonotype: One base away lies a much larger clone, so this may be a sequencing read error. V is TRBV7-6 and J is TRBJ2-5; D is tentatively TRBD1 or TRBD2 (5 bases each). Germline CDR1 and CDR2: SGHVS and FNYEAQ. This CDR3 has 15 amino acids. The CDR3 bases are TGTGTCAGCAGCCAGGGACCCAGGCTGGAAGAGACCCAGTACTTC. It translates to CVSSQGPRLEETQYF.

This CDR3 is CASNGGYEQYF. In DNA form, the CDR3 reads TGTGCCAGCAACGGGGGCTACGAGCAGTACTTC. The J gene is TRBJ2-7, the V gene TRBV2, with D perhaps TRBD2 (6 bases). V dropped 7 bases and J dropped 3 bases, with 7 bases sitting between them. The CDR3 is 11 residues long. The germline gives CDR1 SNHLY, CDR2 FYNNEI.

In DNA form, the CDR3 reads TGTGCCAGCAGCGGAATAGCGGGGGGGATCACCGGGGAGCTGTTTTTT. Translating gives CASSGIAGGITGELFF. V gene TRBV5-4 combines with J gene TRBJ2-2, with 11 bases that match TRBD2. Losses at the gene ends were 4 bases for V and 4 bases for J; bases not matched to a gene: 6. This CDR3 has 16 residues. The germline V gene has CDR1 SGHNT and CDR2 YYREEE (reference sequence). Complete variable domain (other parts from reference TRBV5-4 and TRBJ2-2): ETGVTQSPTHLIKTRGQQVTLRCSSQSGHNTVSWYQQALGQGPQFIFQYYREEENGRGNFPPRFSGLQFPNYSSELNVNALELDDSALYLCASSGIAGGITGELFFGEGSRLTVL.

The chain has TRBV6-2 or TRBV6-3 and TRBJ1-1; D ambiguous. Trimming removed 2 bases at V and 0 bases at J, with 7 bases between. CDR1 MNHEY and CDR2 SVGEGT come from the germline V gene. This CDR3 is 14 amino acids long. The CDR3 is CASSYRRMNTEAFF. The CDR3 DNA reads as TGTGCCAGCAGTTACAGAAGAATGAACACTGAAGCTTTCTTT.

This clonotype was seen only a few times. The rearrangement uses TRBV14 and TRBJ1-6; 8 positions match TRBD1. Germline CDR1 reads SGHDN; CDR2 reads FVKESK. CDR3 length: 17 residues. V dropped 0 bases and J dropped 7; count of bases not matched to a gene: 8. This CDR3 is CASSQERTGSRNSPLHF. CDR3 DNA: TGTGCCAGCAGCCAAGAACGGACAGGGTCTAGGAATTCACCCCTCCACTTT. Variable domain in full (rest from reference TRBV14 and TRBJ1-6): EAGVTQFPSHSVIEKGQTVTLRCDPISGHDNLYWYRRVMGKEIKFLLHFVKESKQDESGMPNNRFLAERTGGTYSTLKVQPAELEDSGVYFCASSQERTGSRNSPLHFGNGTRLTVT.

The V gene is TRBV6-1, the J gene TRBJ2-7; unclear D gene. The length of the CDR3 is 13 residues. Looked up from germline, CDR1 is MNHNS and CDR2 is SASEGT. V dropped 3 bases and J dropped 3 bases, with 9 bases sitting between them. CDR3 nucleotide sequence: TGTGCCAGCAGTGAGGGCATTCGCTACGAGCAGTACGTC. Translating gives CASSEGIRYEQYV.

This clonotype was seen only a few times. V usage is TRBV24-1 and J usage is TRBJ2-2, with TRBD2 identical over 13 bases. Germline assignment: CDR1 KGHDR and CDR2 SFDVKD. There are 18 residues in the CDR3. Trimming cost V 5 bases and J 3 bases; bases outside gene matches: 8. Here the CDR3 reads CATSGTGTSGVDTGELFF. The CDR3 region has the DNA TGTGCCACCAGTGGGACCGGGACTAGCGGGGTCGACACCGGGGAGCTGTTTTTT.

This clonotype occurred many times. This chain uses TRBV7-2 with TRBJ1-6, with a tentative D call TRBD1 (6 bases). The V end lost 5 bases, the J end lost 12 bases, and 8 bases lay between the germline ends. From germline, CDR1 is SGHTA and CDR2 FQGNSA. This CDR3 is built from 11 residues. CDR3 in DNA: TGTGCCAGCAGCGGGGGCGAACCCCTCCACTTT. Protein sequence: CASSGGEPLHF.

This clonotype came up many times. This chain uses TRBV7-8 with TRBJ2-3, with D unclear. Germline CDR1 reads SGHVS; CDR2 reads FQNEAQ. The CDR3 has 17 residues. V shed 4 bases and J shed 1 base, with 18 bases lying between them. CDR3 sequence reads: CASSSIYDNIGTDTQYF. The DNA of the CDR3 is TGTGCCAGCAGCTCGATATATGACAACATTGGCACAGATACGCAGTATTTT.